This record concerns one T cell receptor beta chain sequence. During the collection period, no donor immune events like infections were recorded. The CDR3 spans 13 residues. CDR1 and CDR2 from the germline V gene are SGHAT and FQNNGV. V gave up 4 bases and J gave up 2 bases, with 7 bases separating them. Only in-frame clones appear in the TCRdb table, and some are missing; sequencing was by immunoSEQ multiplex PCR. Of 80,000 to 95,000 clones in the sample, around 88% were seen once. The source of the sample is a study of identifying expanded T cells in peripheral blood. The chain carries TRBV11-2 and TRBJ2-3; D is uncertain. The sequencing input was blood. This TCR derives from a person aged 18 to 75 in good health. CDR3: CASSYTYTDTQYF. As DNA, the CDR3 is TGTGCCAGCAGCTACACTTACACAGATACGCAGTATTTT. Filled out from reference TRBV11-2 and TRBJ2-3, the complete variable domain reads EAGVAQSPRYKIIEKRQSVAFWCNPISGHATLYWYQQILGQGPKLLIQFQNNGVVDDSQLPKDRFSAERLKGVDSTLKIQPAKLEDSAVYLCASSYTYTDTQYFGPGTRLTVL.